Presented here are 3 T cell receptor beta chains from one specimen sequenced in a study of blood T cells in healthy people across ages. Through a sample-barcoded 5' primer and a J-beta primer mix, a second PCR was run for roughly 6 to 11 cycles. TCRdb itself ran the 5' RACE reads through MiXCR, one entry per CDR3 protein. The repertoire consists of roughly 2 million distinct CDR3 sequences, with about 50% occurring once and the leading ten covering 2% to 2.5%. Material: blood. These receptor sequences come from a middle-aged woman in good health.

This clonotype was observed a few times. The gene calls are TRBV20-1 and TRBJ2-7; D is possibly TRBD2 (5 bases). The DNA end favors TRBJ2-5, so the J call may be wrong. Germline CDR1 and CDR2: DFQATT and SNEGSKA (reference sequence). CDR3 length: 13 residues. The CDR3 nucleotides are TGCAGTGCCGGAGGACGTCTGTGGGAGACCCAGTACTTC. This codes for CSAGGRLWETQYF.

This chain links TRBV29-1 with TRBJ2-5; TRBD2 might be the D (5 bases). Germline CDR1 reads SQVTM; CDR2 reads ANQGSEA. Trimming took off 4 bases at V and 5 bases at J, with 11 bases between the two ends. This CDR3 region has 12 residues. The CDR3 region is CSVGELAETQYF. The CDR3 DNA sequence: TGCAGCGTTGGGGAGTTGGCGGAGACCCAGTACTTC.

The chain recombines TRBV4-3 with TRBJ2-2; D perhaps matches TRBD2 (6 bases). Germline-derived CDR1 and CDR2 are LGHNA and YSLEER. The CDR3 consists of 15 residues. The V and J ends lost 4 bases and 6 bases respectively, with 15 bases between them. CDR3 in amino acids: CASSRSGSGAGELFF. CDR3 nucleotides: TGCGCCAGCAGCCGCTCAGGGTCGGGGGCCGGGGAGCTGTTTTTT.